These T cell receptor beta chains were read from a single sample in a study of cytomegalovirus exposure and HLA in healthy donors. TCRdb keeps only in-frame clones here, not all; method: immunoSEQ multiplex PCR. The sample has under 150,000 clones; roughly three fifths are singletons. Material for sequencing was PBMCs. The receptors originated from a man aged 40-55 years in good health and CMV-seropositive. The CDR3 runs from the conserved cysteine through the conserved F or W. Fields, in order: clone size, D gene, J gene, V gene, CDR3 protein, CDR3 DNA. The D gene is left open where the match is weak. Some rows have no size entry. The others give once, few or many, or a class for an expanded clone.

.	.	TRBJ2-7	TRBV7-2	CASSSVNYEQYF	TGTGCCAGCAGCTCTGTTAATTACGAGCAGTACTTC
.	.	TRBJ2-7	TRBV6-5	CASSSVAQGSYEQYF	TGTGCCAGCAGTTCCGTCGCGCAGGGCTCCTACGAGCAGTACTTC
.	TRBD1	TRBJ2-7	TRBV5-1	CASSLIPGQGALEQYF	TGCGCCAGCAGCTTGATCCCGGGACAGGGGGCCTTGGAGCAGTACTTC
.	.	TRBJ1-2	TRBV13	CASSLVRRYTLSNGYTF	TGTGCCAGCAGCTTAGTAAGGAGGTACACCTTGTCTAATGGCTACACCTTC
.	.	TRBJ2-1	TRBV19	CASSITPISSYNEQFF	TGTGCCAGTAGTATTACTCCGATTAGCTCCTACAATGAGCAGTTCTTC
.	.	TRBJ1-4	TRBV29-1	CSVVGQSGNEKLFF	TGCAGCGTCGTCGGACAGTCGGGAAATGAAAAACTGTTTTTT
.	.	TRBJ2-1	TRBV19	CASKMGLNEQFF	TGTGCCAGTAAGATGGGGCTGAATGAGCAGTTCTTC
.	TRBD1	TRBJ2-7	TRBV5-8	CASRDRGKGYYEQYF	TGTGCCAGCAGGGACAGGGGAAAAGGCTACTACGAGCAGTACTTC
.	.	TRBJ1-1	TRBV9	CASSPDPGIEAFF	TGTGCCAGCAGCCCCGACCCCGGGATTGAAGCTTTCTTT
.	TRBD2	TRBJ2-7	TRBV4-2	CASSQDGTRDREQYF	TGTGCCAGCAGCCAAGACGGGACTAGAGATCGCGAGCAGTACTTC
.	TRBD2	TRBJ2-3	TRBV7-3	CASSFSGGTDTQYF	TGTGCCAGCAGCTTTAGCGGGGGCACAGATACGCAGTATTTT
few	.	TRBJ2-3	TRBV9	CAEPPEGGLSSTDTQYF	TGTGCCGAGCCCCCTGAGGGGGGGCTCTCTAGCACAGATACGCAGTATTTT
.	.	TRBJ2-1	TRBV4-2	CASSPLSGVYNEQFF	TGTGCCAGCAGCCCTCTTAGCGGAGTCTACAATGAGCAGTTCTTC
.	.	TRBJ1-5	TRBV19	CASGRGGRQPQHF	TGTGCCAGTGGGCGGGGGGGGCGTCAGCCCCAGCATTTT
few	.	TRBJ2-7	TRBV7-9	CASSLAKFGGDSYEQYF	TGTGCCAGCAGCTTAGCTAAGTTTGGAGGAGATTCCTACGAGCAGTACTTC
few	.	TRBJ2-3	TRBV5-1	CASSTTTGTDTQYF	TGCGCCAGCAGCACTACGACAGGCACAGATACGCAGTATTTT